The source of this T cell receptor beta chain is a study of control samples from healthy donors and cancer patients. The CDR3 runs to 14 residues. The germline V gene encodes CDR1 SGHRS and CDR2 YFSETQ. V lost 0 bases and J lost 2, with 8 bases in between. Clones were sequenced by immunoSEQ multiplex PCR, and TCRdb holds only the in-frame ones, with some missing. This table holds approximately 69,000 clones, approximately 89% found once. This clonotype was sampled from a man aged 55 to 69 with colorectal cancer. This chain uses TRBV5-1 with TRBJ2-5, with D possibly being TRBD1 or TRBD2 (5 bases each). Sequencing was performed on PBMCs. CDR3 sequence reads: CASSLVWGQETQYF. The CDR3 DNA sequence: TGCGCCAGCAGCTTGGTATGGGGGCAAGAGACCCAGTACTTC.